This entry lists 25 T cell receptor beta chains sequenced from one sample in a study of identical twins. TCRdb reprocessed the 5' RACE reads via MiXCR and lists one record per CDR3 protein. The table has roughly 290,000 distinct CDR3 sequences, more than 6.5% seen once. The same sample was also used in a study of yellow fever vaccine responses in identical twins.

The sequenced material came from memory (CD45RO+) T cells sorted from blood. These receptors originate from a woman aged 18 to 35 in good health.

Comment on this clonotype: Relative to the germline gene, one junction end is altered; a read error may explain this. The CDR3 nucleotides are TGTGCCAGCAGCCATAACTCTGGCTACACCTTC. This sequence encodes CASSHNSGYTF. This chain uses TRBV3-1 with TRBJ1-2, with D unresolved. The CDR3 runs to 11 residues. Germline values: CDR1 LGHDT, CDR2 YNNKEL (reference sequence).

The genes are TRBV27 and TRBJ1-2; TRBD1 matches at 8 bases. CDR3 size: 16 residues. Germline V lookup: CDR1 MNHEY, CDR2 SMNVEV (reference sequence). J lost 4 bases, V lost 6 bases, and 13 bases had no gene match. The CDR3 sequence is CASRRTSGGIGYGYTF. CDR3 DNA sequence: TGTGCCAGCAGGCGAACCTCAGGGGGCATAGGCTATGGCTACACCTTC.

CDR3 nucleotide sequence: TGTGCCAGCAGTGAAGGGAAGGGGACTCAGCCCCAGCATTTT. Amino acid sequence: CASSEGKGTQPQHF. The chain links TRBV6-1 to TRBJ1-5, with D maybe TRBD1 (5 bases). V was cut by 1 base and J by 6 bases, with 10 bases left in between. From germline, CDR1 is MNHNS and CDR2 SASEGT. CDR3 size: 14 residues.

This clonotype was seen ten or more times. The V gene is TRBV5-1, the J gene TRBJ2-2, with D possibly matching TRBD2 (6 bases). V gave up 0 bases and J gave up 2 bases, with 14 bases separating them. The CDR3 has 17 residues. Germline V gene sequence: CDR1 SGHRS, CDR2 YFSETQ. The CDR3 sequence: CASSLARGGTNTGELFF. DNA of the CDR3: TGCGCCAGCAGCTTGGCGCGAGGAGGGACTAACACCGGGGAGCTGTTTTTT.

The V gene is TRBV4-1, the J gene TRBJ2-2, with 11 positions matching TRBD2. The CDR3 covers 17 residues. V shed 4 bases, J shed 7 bases, and the junction held 11 bases outside the gene matches. The germline V gene encodes CDR1 MGHRA and CDR2 YSYEKL. The CDR3 DNA sequence: TGCGCCAGCAGCCGAGAAATAGCGGGAGGGTACGGCGGGGAGCTGTTTTTT. Its translation: CASSREIAGGYGGELFF.

This clonotype showed up just a few times. The chain couples TRBV3-1 to TRBJ2-1; tentatively, D is TRBD1 (5 bases). V lost 6 bases and J 6 bases, leaving 24 bases between the germline ends. The germline CDR1 and CDR2 sequences are LGHDT and YNNKEL (reference sequence). The CDR3 totals 17 residues. This CDR3 reads CASRPRSVAGSSNEQFF. As DNA, the CDR3 is TGTGCCAGCAGGCCCAGGTCAGTGGCAGGGTCCAGCAATGAGCAGTTCTTC.

This clonotype occurred many times. The genes are TRBV25-1 and TRBJ1-1; no clear D gene. The CDR3 covers 14 residues. The germline gives CDR1 MGHDK, CDR2 SYGVNS. V was shortened by 2 bases and J by 4 bases, with 11 bases between the two germline ends. CDR3 sequence (DNA): TGTGCCAGCAGTGAACCGGGGATGGGCACTGAAGCTTTCTTT. Its protein is CASSEPGMGTEAFF.

This clonotype was counted between two and nine times. The chain combines TRBV4-1 with TRBJ2-5, with D maybe TRBD2 (6 bases). Germline assignment: CDR1 MGHRA and CDR2 YSYEKL. Between the trimmed V and J ends, which lost 0 bases and 4 bases, there was a span of 15 bases. This CDR3 region has 16 residues. The CDR3 reads CASSQEEGLGRETQYF. The CDR3 bases are TGCGCCAGCAGCCAAGAGGAGGGCCTAGGGCGAGAGACCCAGTACTTC.

The V and J genes are TRBV4-1 and TRBJ2-3; 7 nucleotides align to TRBD2. The CDR3 length is 18 residues. Germline V CDR1 and CDR2: MGHRA, YSYEKL. Unmatched junction bases numbered 11, after V lost 0 bases and J lost 2 bases. CDR3 residues: CASSQERIQAGNTDTQYF. CDR3 bases: TGCGCCAGCAGCCAAGAAAGAATTCAAGCGGGGAACACAGATACGCAGTATTTT.

This clonotype occurred many times. The rearrangement links TRBV15 to TRBJ2-3, with TRBD2 matching over 7 bases. In germline, CDR1 is LNHNV, CDR2 YYDKDF (reference sequence). J gave up 5 bases and V 0 bases, and 11 bases lay outside the gene matches. CDR3 size: 17 residues. In nucleotides, the CDR3 is TGTGCCACCAGCAGAGATCTAGCGGTGACCGTGGGAGATACGCAGTATTTT. Translation: CATSRDLAVTVGDTQYF.

As to this clonotype: One end of the junction varies from germline; a read error may be responsible. The rearrangement uses TRBV20-1 and TRBJ2-1; D is uncertain. CDR1 and CDR2 (germline): DFQATT, SNEGSKA (reference sequence). The CDR3 covers 18 residues. Here the CDR3 DNA reads TGCTGTGCTAGGTCGATCAACCCGGCCCATGTATCCTACAATGAGCAGTTCTTC. Translating it yields CCARSINPAHVSYNEQFF.

Only a few counts were recorded for this clonotype. The chain employs TRBV20-1 and TRBJ2-1, with D uncertain. The CDR3 runs 13 residues. V dropped 8 bases and J dropped 9 bases, with 20 bases sitting between them. Germline lookup yields CDR1 DFQATT and CDR2 SNEGSKA (reference sequence). The CDR3 loop reads CSPLAGPLFEQFF. The CDR3 nucleotides read TGCAGTCCTCTCGCAGGTCCCCTATTTGAGCAGTTCTTC.

This clonotype has ten or more counts. V and J are TRBV11-2 and TRBJ2-3, with D perhaps assigned TRBD1 or TRBD2 (5 bases each). Germline V gene lookup returns CDR1 SGHAT and CDR2 FQNNGV. V was pared by 6 bases and J by 5 bases, with 18 bases between. CDR3 length: 15 residues. CDR3 bases: TGTGCCAGCAGGCCCCGGGCAGGGAGAGAAGATACGCAGTATTTT. Protein: CASRPRAGREDTQYF.

The gene calls are TRBV29-1 and TRBJ2-1; tentative D call: TRBD2 (5 bases). Germline values: CDR1 SQVTM, CDR2 ANQGSEA. CDR3 length: 15 amino acids. V lost 6 bases and J lost 4, with 19 bases in between. In nucleotides, the CDR3 is TGCAGCGTCGCCGAACGAGACGGGATATACAATGAGCAGTTCTTC. Translating it yields CSVAERDGIYNEQFF.

This clonotype turned up a few times. The chain has TRBV5-1 and TRBJ1-1, with D maybe TRBD1 (6 bases). Germline V lookup: CDR1 SGHRS, CDR2 YFSETQ. V lost 4 bases and J 4 bases, leaving 20 bases between the germline ends. The CDR3 is made up of 16 amino acids. The CDR3 coding sequence is TGCGCCAGCAGCCCATTGACAGGACCAACTGTCACTGAAGCTTTCTTT. The encoded protein is CASSPLTGPTVTEAFF.

The chain is built from TRBV7-2 and TRBJ2-5; 10 bases fit TRBD2. V lost 2 bases and J lost 6; bases outside the gene matches: 6. CDR3 length equals 15 residues. Germline CDR1 reads SGHTA; CDR2 reads FQGNSA. CDR3 coding DNA: TGTGCCAGCAGCTTATCAGCGGGAGGGCTACAGACCCAGTACTTC. Translated: CASSLSAGGLQTQYF. Using reference TRBV7-2 and TRBJ2-5 for the parts outside the CDR3, the full variable domain is GAGVSQSPSNKVTEKGKDVELRCDPISGHTALYWYRQSLGQGLEFLIYFQGNSAPDKSGLPSDRFSAERTGGSVSTLTIQRTQQEDSAVYLCASSLSAGGLQTQYFGPGTRLLVL.

There are many counts of this clonotype. The rearrangement joins TRBV29-1 to TRBJ1-2; D remains ambiguous. Germline V gives CDR1 SQVTM, CDR2 ANQGSEA. The CDR3 contains 14 residues. Trimming pared 4 bases from V and 4 bases from J, leaving 16 bases between. The CDR3 DNA sequence: TGCAGCGTTGGAGAGGGAGGTTTCGGCTATGGCTACACCTTC. As protein: CSVGEGGFGYGYTF.

This clonotype appeared a few times. This sequence joins TRBV27 and TRBJ2-7; D gene ambiguous. The V end lost 5 bases, the J end lost 3 bases, and 11 bases lay between the germline ends. This CDR3 spans 13 amino acids. Germline CDR1 reads MNHEY; CDR2 reads SMNVEV (reference sequence). DNA for the CDR3: TGTGCCAGCAGTATCCTACAGCACTACGAGCAGTACGTC. It specifies CASSILQHYEQYV.

This clonotype has a count of ten or more. The chain carries TRBV25-1 and TRBJ2-2; possibly TRBD1 for D (5 bases). Germline V gene sequence: CDR1 MGHDK, CDR2 SYGVNS. The CDR3 sequence is 14 residues long. V was pared by 4 bases and J by 6 bases, with 12 bases between. This chain's CDR3 is CASSGQGEAGELFF. For the CDR3, the DNA is TGTGCCAGCAGTGGGCAGGGCGAGGCCGGGGAGCTGTTTTTT.

In this sample, this clonotype turned up many times. CDR3 region: CASSFLDSTYEQYF. CDR3 sequence (DNA): TGCGCCAGCAGCTTTCTGGACAGTACCTACGAGCAGTACTTC. The chain links TRBV5-1 to TRBJ2-7; TRBD1 might be the D (6 bases). CDR1 SGHRS and CDR2 YFSETQ come from the germline V gene. CDR3 size: 14 residues. Trimming shortened V by 2 bases and J by 2 bases, and 11 bases separated the two germline ends.

The rearrangement joins TRBV19 to TRBJ2-7; D might be TRBD1 (6 bases). The CDR3 is 15 residues long. The ends were cut back, 4 bases at V and 0 bases at J, with 13 bases in the middle. CDR1 is LNHDA, CDR2 SQIVND, per germline (reference sequence). The CDR3 sequence is CASSTKDRPSYEQYF. CDR3 in DNA: TGTGCCAGTAGTACCAAGGACAGACCCTCCTACGAGCAGTACTTC.

The rearrangement links TRBV6-4 to TRBJ2-7, with 13 bases lining up with TRBD2. V was clipped by 3 bases and J by 0 bases; unmatched bases: 5. Germline V gene lookup returns CDR1 MRHNA and CDR2 SNTAGT. The CDR3 runs to 17 residues. As DNA, the CDR3 is TGTGCCAGCAGTGAGACTAGCGGGGGGTCCCACTCCTACGAGCAGTACGTC. This gives the protein CASSETSGGSHSYEQYV.

This clonotype has at least ten counts. This chain joins TRBV19 and TRBJ1-5; D unclear. The CDR3 sequence is 12 residues long. The V gene lost 1 base and the J gene lost 7 bases, with 5 bases spanning the gap. CDR1 is LNHDA, CDR2 SQIVND, per germline (reference sequence). This CDR3 reads CASSIGGQPQHF. Here the CDR3 DNA reads TGTGCCAGTAGTATAGGCGGCCAGCCCCAGCATTTT.

Regarding this clonotype: A much larger clone differs from this one at a single base, so this may be a read error. The chain uses TRBV28 and TRBJ2-5, with D perhaps TRBD2 (7 bases). The CDR3 extends over 15 amino acids. The germline CDR1 and CDR2 sequences are MDHEN and SYDVKM. V shed 8 bases and J shed 0 bases, with 16 bases lying between them. As DNA, the CDR3 is TGTGCCAGCGGTAAGGCGGGGGCGTACCAAGAGACCCAGTACTTC. Residues: CASGKAGAYQETQYF.

This clonotype was found many times. V is TRBV5-1 and J is TRBJ2-5; TRBD1 agrees at 9 bases. Germline trimming cut 7 bases from V and 1 base from J; bases unmatched to any gene: 5. Germline V gives CDR1 SGHRS, CDR2 YFSETQ. The CDR3 has 14 amino acids. This CDR3 reads CASRDRALQETQYF. DNA of the CDR3: TGCGCCAGCCGGGACAGGGCCCTCCAAGAGACCCAGTACTTC.